The 21 T cell receptor beta chains below come from one sample, sequenced in a study of Ad26.COV2.S vaccination and SARS-CoV-2 variants (dated by TCRdb to about 2021). This specimen's treatment or condition label, interpreted: 15 to 20 received Ad26.COV2.S at low or high dose, single or two shots; 5 received placebo; per-sample allocation not given. Repertoires of vaccine and placebo recipients were sequenced from samples taken on day 63 after the first injection. Library method: the immunoSEQ multiplex PCR assay. This immuneACCESS table, as held by TCRdb, lists in-frame sequences with V and J called but not all clones. Of the missing ones, under half trace to an unresolved V gene in checked studies; the others have no known cause. A total of just over 350,000 clones appear in this sample, approximately 85% of them only once. The ten largest clonotypes hold roughly 3.1% of the sample. The sequences come from peripheral blood, collected in a trial of Ad26.COV2.S vaccine versus placebo. The receptors originated from a person between 18 and 60 years old who received the Ad26.COV2.S COVID-19 vaccine or a placebo.

The chain joins TRBV11-2 to TRBJ2-3; D is uncertain. This CDR3 has 14 residues. Per the germline V gene, CDR1 is SGHAT and CDR2 is FQNNGV. V gave up 5 bases and J gave up 1 base, with 10 bases separating them. Here the CDR3 reads CASSPAGRTDTQYF. The DNA for the CDR3 is TGTGCCAGCAGCCCCGCCGGGCGCACAGATACGCAGTATTTT.

With respect to this clone: The same CDR3 can be traced to other DNA sequences in this sample. The chain employs TRBV18 and TRBJ2-7; possible D gene TRBD1, 5 bases. The CDR3 contains 13 residues. Germline CDR1 reads KGHSH; CDR2 reads LQKENI. V was shortened by 3 bases and J by 3 bases, with 9 bases between the two germline ends. This CDR3 is CASSPDSDYEQYF. The CDR3 DNA reads TGTGCCAGCTCACCCGACAGTGACTACGAGCAGTACTTC.

The chain carries TRBV5-1 and TRBJ1-4; D gene ambiguous. The CDR3 covers 13 residues. With 1 base removed from V and 12 bases from J, the gap between germline ends came to 13 bases. Germline loops: CDR1 SGHRS, CDR2 YFSETQ. DNA of the CDR3: TGCGCCAGCAGCTTGATCCCTACCGGGGAACTGTTTTTT. Encoded protein: CASSLIPTGELFF.

The chain carries TRBV19 and TRBJ1-5; D may be TRBD1 (5 bases). Germline CDR1 is LNHDA and CDR2 is SQIVND (reference sequence). The V end lost 3 bases, the J end lost 7 bases, and 19 bases lay between the germline ends. The CDR3 runs 16 residues. The CDR3 loop is CASSIISSFGGQPQHF. DNA for the CDR3: TGTGCCAGTAGTATTATCTCGTCCTTTGGGGGACAGCCCCAGCATTTT. Variable domain in full (rest from reference TRBV19 and TRBJ1-5): DGGITQSPKYLFRKEGQNVTLSCEQNLNHDAMYWYRQDPGQGLRLIYYSQIVNDFQKGDIAEGYSVSREKKESFPLTVTSAQKNPTAFYLCASSIISSFGGQPQHFGDGTRLSIL.

The chain employs TRBV6-4 and TRBJ2-5, with D possibly matching TRBD1 (6 bases). The CDR3 contains 14 residues. The germline CDR1 and CDR2 sequences are MRHNA and SNTAGT. Trimming left V 3 bases short and J 2 bases short, with 10 bases between. The CDR3 region has the DNA TGTGCCAGCAGTGAACAGGGCGGTCAAGAGACCCAGTACTTC. This translates into CASSEQGGQETQYF.

The chain has TRBV27 and TRBJ2-1, with TRBD2 matching 11 bases. The CDR3 has 15 residues. Germline V CDR1 and CDR2: MNHEY, SMNVEV (reference sequence). V gave up 6 bases and J gave up 7 bases; unmatched junction bases: 8. Written as DNA, the CDR3 is TGTGCCAGCAGGCCTACTAGCGGGGGCTCTAATGAGCAGTTCTTC. It is translated as CASRPTSGGSNEQFF.

The rearrangement joins TRBV7-2 to TRBJ2-2; the D gene is possibly TRBD2 (5 bases). This CDR3 has 15 residues. Trimming pared 5 bases from V and 2 bases from J, leaving 12 bases between. Per germline, CDR1 SGHTA and CDR2 FQGNSA. Written as DNA, the CDR3 is TGTGCCAGCAGCCTGGGAGCGGTTAACACCGGGGAGCTGTTTTTT. Translation: CASSLGAVNTGELFF.

The rearrangement links TRBV7-2 to TRBJ1-2; D is ambiguous. CDR3 length equals 14 residues. Trimming cost V 1 base and J 4 bases, with 10 bases left between them. Germline V lookup: CDR1 SGHTA, CDR2 FQGNSA. CDR3 sequence: CASSLEEGAYGYTF. Here the CDR3 DNA reads TGTGCCAGCAGCTTAGAAGAGGGTGCCTATGGCTACACCTTC.

This clone was observed once. This CDR3 reads CASSQVPGQGQNNEQFF. The CDR3 nucleotides are TGTGCCAGCAGCCAGGTTCCGGGACAGGGGCAGAACAATGAGCAGTTCTTC. The chain has TRBV3-1 (or the pseudogene TRBV3-2) and TRBJ2-1; 10 nucleotides match TRBD1. CDR1 is LGHDT, CDR2 YNNKEL, per germline (reference sequence). There are 17 residues in the CDR3. With 3 bases clipped from V and 5 bases from J, the junction kept 10 bases outside the gene matches.

This clone was seen only once. The chain links TRBV9 to TRBJ2-2, with 10 bases lining up with TRBD1. J lost 0 bases, V lost 0 bases, and 2 bases had no gene match. There are 17 residues in the CDR3. Germline lookup yields CDR1 SGDLS and CDR2 YYNGEE. CDR3 protein: CASSVVGQGANTGELFF. CDR3 coding DNA: TGTGCCAGCAGCGTAGTAGGACAGGGGGCGAACACCGGGGAGCTGTTTTTT.

The chain has TRBV5-6 and TRBJ2-1; tentatively, D is TRBD1 or TRBD2 (5 bases each). The length of the CDR3 is 13 residues. CDR1 and CDR2 (germline): SGHDT, YYEEEE. Trimming removed 8 bases at V and 8 bases at J, with 17 bases between. Here the CDR3 DNA reads TGTGCCAGTGGCCTTTGGGGGAGCGATGAGCAGTTCTTC. This sequence encodes CASGLWGSDEQFF.

The CDR3 bases are TGCGCCAGCAGCCCCCCCCCGGCGGGGCTCACAGATACGCAGTATTTT. As protein: CASSPPPAGLTDTQYF. The V and J genes are TRBV5-1 and TRBJ2-3; D perhaps matches TRBD2 (6 bases). The CDR3 contains 16 residues. The V gene's germline CDR1 is SGHRS and CDR2 YFSETQ. Trimming removed 4 bases from V and 2 bases from J, with 17 bases in between.

This rearrangement joins TRBV23-1 to TRBJ1-4, with D tentatively TRBD1 (6 bases). TRBV23-1 falls under the ORF class, with uncertain function. This CDR3 is 16 amino acids long. V was cut by 8 bases and J by 0 bases, with 16 bases left in between. The chain's CDR3 is CASADRTAATNEKLFF. The CDR3 DNA reads as TGCGCCAGCGCCGATCGGACAGCTGCAACTAATGAAAAACTGTTTTTT.

This clone was seen just once. The V and J genes are TRBV4-3 and TRBJ2-5, with TRBD1 matching 7 bases. V was clipped by 0 bases and J by 4 bases; unmatched bases: 11. The CDR3 covers 17 residues. Germline V gene data show CDR1 as LGHNA and CDR2 as YSLEER. The CDR3 loop is CASSQDLTGAGGETQYF. In nucleotides, the CDR3 is TGCGCCAGCAGCCAAGATCTTACAGGAGCAGGGGGAGAGACCCAGTACTTC.

The genes are TRBV4-1 and TRBJ2-3; 10 bases are a match to TRBD2. Losses at the gene ends were 3 bases for V and 1 base for J; bases not matched to a gene: 1. Per germline, CDR1 MGHRA and CDR2 YSYEKL. The CDR3 contains 15 residues. Here the CDR3 reads CASSHLAGGTDTQYF. The CDR3 DNA reads TGCGCCAGCAGCCATCTAGCGGGGGGCACAGATACGCAGTATTTT.

The chain carries TRBV6-5 and TRBJ1-2, with 10 bases lining up with TRBD1. CDR1 is MNHEY and CDR2 is SVGAGI in the germline V gene. Trimming at V came to 5 bases and at J to 1 base, leaving 4 bases not matched to a gene. This CDR3 is 15 amino acids long. The CDR3 DNA is TGTGCCAGCAGTAGACAGGGGGCAGATAACTATGGCTACACCTTC. This gives the protein CASSRQGADNYGYTF.

The gene calls are TRBV6-5 and TRBJ2-3, with 7 bases identical to TRBD1. Trimming took 3 bases from V and 0 from J; bases not matched to a gene: 6. Per germline, CDR1 MNHEY and CDR2 SVGAGI. This CDR3 region has 16 residues. As DNA, the CDR3 is TGTGCCAGCAGTTATGACAGGGCCCCTAGCACAGATACGCAGTATTTT. Amino acid sequence: CASSYDRAPSTDTQYF.

This clone has a single count. This rearrangement joins TRBV6-2 or TRBV6-3 to TRBJ2-1, with a tentative D call TRBD2 (6 bases). Trimming removed 0 bases from V and 8 bases from J, with 8 bases in between. The germline CDR1 and CDR2 sequences are MNHEY and SVGEGT. The CDR3 runs 13 residues. The CDR3 bases are TGTGCCAGCAGTTACTCGGGACTCTATGAGCAGTTCTTC. Amino acids: CASSYSGLYEQFF.

The chain carries TRBV20-1 and TRBJ2-3; TRBD2 agrees at 7 bases. V was pared by 4 bases and J by 8 bases, with 3 bases of the junction left unmatched. Germline CDR1 and CDR2: DFQATT and SNEGSKA (reference sequence). The CDR3 is made up of 11 amino acids. The CDR3 region is CSAMGGGTQYF. The DNA for the CDR3 is TGCAGTGCTATGGGGGGGGGTACGCAGTATTTT.

V and J are TRBV30 and TRBJ1-5, with 8 bases aligning to TRBD1. V trimming: 1 base; J trimming: 2 bases; junction bases outside the gene matches: 7. The CDR3 runs to 16 residues. The germline V gene has CDR1 GTSNPN and CDR2 SVGIG (reference sequence). In nucleotides, the CDR3 is TGTGCCTGGAGTGCAACAGGGGGTTTCGGCAATCAGCCCCAGCATTTT. This translates into CAWSATGGFGNQPQHF.

This chain connects TRBV18 to TRBJ2-5; the match to TRBD2 covers 12 bases. V was clipped by 0 bases and J by 5 bases; unmatched bases: 7. CDR3 size: 17 residues. CDR1 KGHSH and CDR2 LQKENI come from the germline V gene. The CDR3 nucleotides are TGTGCCAGCTCACCACCGACTAGCGGGAGACTGCAGGAGACCCAGTACTTC. As protein: CASSPPTSGRLQETQYF.